The 20 T cell receptor beta chains reported below all come from one sample, sequenced in a study of shared clonotypes between healthy human individuals (dated by TCRdb to about 2020). Libraries were prepared through the immunoSEQ multiplex PCR assay. Not all clones reach the TCRdb copy of this immuneACCESS table, which keeps in-frame sequences only. Checked studies attribute under half of the gap to unresolved V genes and leave the rest unexplained. For this sample there are roughly 2.2 million clones; around 93% appear just once. The top ten clonotypes cover roughly 0.34% of the sample. The sequenced sample consisted of naive CD4+ T cells from PBMCs. The cell subset or site tag for this specimen amounts to: CD45RA+ positively selected. These receptors were obtained from a man aged 18 to 35 in good health. Some clones in this sample may be carry-over from other donors' samples.

V usage is TRBV7-7 and J usage is TRBJ2-5; 7 nucleotides align to TRBD1. V dropped 5 bases and J dropped 4; count of bases not matched to a gene: 4. This CDR3 has 13 amino acids. Germline V gene sequence: CDR1 SSHAT, CDR2 FNYEAQ (reference sequence). CDR3 sequence reads: CASSRGQRETQYF. CDR3 bases: TGTGCCAGCAGCCGGGGACAGAGAGAGACCCAGTACTTC.

The chain joins TRBV5-1 to TRBJ2-2, with 7 nucleotides matching TRBD1. J gave up 6 bases and V 3 bases, and 11 bases lay outside the gene matches. Per germline, CDR1 SGHRS and CDR2 YFSETQ. This CDR3 has 16 residues. As DNA, the CDR3 is TGCGCCAGCAGCTCGCAACAGGGGAAGTCCGCCGGGGAGCTGTTTTTT. Encoded protein: CASSSQQGKSAGELFF.

The rearrangement uses TRBV11-2 and TRBJ2-7; 9 bases are a match to TRBD2. V was pared by 5 bases and J by 2 bases, with 16 bases of the junction left unmatched. CDR3 length equals 18 residues. The germline CDR1 and CDR2 sequences are SGHAT and FQNNGV. The CDR3 bases are TGTGCCAGCAGCACCAACAGGGGTCGAGCGGGGGGAACCTACGAGCAGTACTTC. It codes for CASSTNRGRAGGTYEQYF.

The gene calls are TRBV30 and TRBJ1-1; D might be TRBD1 (6 bases). This CDR3 has 13 residues. V was pared by 1 base and J by 6 bases, with 12 bases between. Germline loops: CDR1 GTSNPN, CDR2 SVGIG (reference sequence). In DNA form, the CDR3 reads TGTGCCTGGAGTGCATTCTGGACAGCTGAAGCTTTCTTT. Protein: CAWSAFWTAEAFF.

The chain combines TRBV7-3 with TRBJ2-1; tentative D call: TRBD2 (6 bases). Trimming left V 5 bases short and J 4 bases short, with 15 bases between. Germline assignment: CDR1 SGHTA and CDR2 FQGTGA. The CDR3 contains 15 residues. CDR3 DNA sequence: TGTGCCAGCAGCGTCAGCCACGGAGGGTACAATGAGCAGTTCTTC. Residues: CASSVSHGGYNEQFF.

The chain couples TRBV9 to TRBJ2-3; D remains ambiguous. Germline CDR1 is SGDLS and CDR2 is YYNGEE. This CDR3 spans 14 amino acids. The V gene lost 0 bases and the J gene lost 2 bases, with 7 bases spanning the gap. CDR3 sequence reads: CASSVATTTDTQYF. CDR3 bases: TGTGCCAGCAGCGTAGCTACTACCACAGATACGCAGTATTTT.

In this sample, this clone turned up once. The chain uses TRBV6-5 and TRBJ2-1; TRBD2 aligns across 7 bases. The CDR3 is 16 amino acids. The V segment lost 0 bases and the J segment 3 bases; nucleotides outside the gene matches: 5. Germline lookup yields CDR1 MNHEY and CDR2 SVGAGI. Here the CDR3 reads CASSYSAGKGYNEQFF. CDR3 coding DNA: TGTGCCAGCAGTTACTCAGCGGGGAAAGGCTACAATGAGCAGTTCTTC.

The chain employs TRBV7-2 and TRBJ1-5; D ambiguous. The length of the CDR3 is 12 residues. The germline CDR1 and CDR2 sequences are SGHTA and FQGNSA. The V and J ends lost 4 bases and 3 bases respectively, with 4 bases between them. The CDR3 reads CASSYYNQPQHF. CDR3 bases: TGTGCCAGCAGCTATTACAATCAGCCCCAGCATTTT. Full variable domain (missing parts from reference TRBV7-2 and TRBJ1-5): GAGVSQSPSNKVTEKGKDVELRCDPISGHTALYWYRQSLGQGLEFLIYFQGNSAPDKSGLPSDRFSAERTGGSVSTLTIQRTQQEDSAVYLCASSYYNQPQHFGDGTRLSIL.

The chain has TRBV13 and TRBJ2-2, with TRBD2 matching 10 bases. CDR1 PRHDT and CDR2 FYEKMQ come from the germline V gene (reference sequence). The CDR3 length is 16 residues. V lost 0 bases to trimming and J lost 5 bases; unmatched junction nucleotides: 3. Here the CDR3 DNA reads TGTGCCAGCAGCTTAGGACTAGCGGGACTTACCGGGGAGCTGTTTTTT. It encodes CASSLGLAGLTGELFF.

V usage is TRBV9 and J usage is TRBJ2-1; TRBD2 agrees at 7 bases. The CDR3 is made up of 14 amino acids. CDR1 and CDR2 from the germline V gene are SGDLS and YYNGEE. With 4 bases clipped from V and 2 bases from J, the junction kept 3 bases outside the gene matches. In DNA form, the CDR3 reads TGTGCCAGCAGCCGGACTAGTGCCTACAATGAGCAGTTCTTC. It translates to CASSRTSAYNEQFF. The whole variable domain, filled in from reference TRBV9 and TRBJ2-1, reads DSGVTQTPKHLITATGQRVTLRCSPRSGDLSVYWYQQSLDQGLQFLIQYYNGEERAKGNILERFSAQQFPDLHSELNLSSLELGDSALYFCASSRTSAYNEQFFGPGTRLTVL.

The V call is TRBV7-3, the J call TRBJ2-7, with a tentative D call TRBD2 (6 bases). This CDR3 comprises 15 residues. Germline lookup yields CDR1 SGHTA and CDR2 FQGTGA. Trimming left V 1 base short and J 2 bases short, with 12 bases between. The CDR3 spells CASSLMVAETYEQYF. As DNA, the CDR3 is TGTGCCAGCAGCTTAATGGTAGCGGAGACCTACGAGCAGTACTTC.

The chain couples TRBV5-1 to TRBJ1-4; no definite D call. The V and J ends lost 3 bases and 7 bases respectively, with 19 bases between them. The CDR3 covers 16 residues. CDR1 and CDR2 from the germline V gene are SGHRS and YFSETQ. CDR3: CASSSVDGMGVEKLFF. The CDR3 DNA reads as TGCGCCAGCAGCTCCGTAGACGGGATGGGCGTTGAAAAACTGTTTTTT.

As for this clone: Relative to the germline gene, one junction end is altered; a read error may explain this. V is TRBV28 and J is TRBJ1-2; 7 positions match TRBD1. Germline V gene sequence: CDR1 MDHEN, CDR2 SYDVKM. The CDR3 totals 16 residues. The CDR3 DNA reads TGTGCCAGCAGTGCCCAGCCCGGGACAGACAACTATGGCCACACCTTC. Translating it yields CASSAQPGTDNYGHTF.

DNA for the CDR3: TGCGCCAGCAGCCAAGGAGGGAGAGGCTACACCTTC. Translated, it gives CASSQGGRGYTF. J is TRBJ1-2 and V is TRBV4-3; no definite D call. Trimming removed 1 base at V and 8 bases at J, with 8 bases between. This CDR3 region has 12 residues. Germline loops: CDR1 LGHNA, CDR2 YSLEER.

The chain links TRBV5-1 to TRBJ2-1, with 11 nucleotides matching TRBD2. The V gene end was trimmed by 2 bases and the J gene end by 6 bases; junction bases not matched to a gene: 4. The CDR3 contains 15 residues. The germline V gene has CDR1 SGHRS and CDR2 YFSETQ. CDR3 bases: TGCGCCAGCAGCTTACTAGCGGGAGTGGTCAATGAGCAGTTCTTC. Protein product: CASSLLAGVVNEQFF.

The chain has TRBV28 and TRBJ2-7; 13 bases agree with TRBD2. V shed 6 bases, J shed 5 bases, and the junction held 7 bases outside the gene matches. The CDR3 extends over 15 amino acids. The germline CDR1 and CDR2 sequences are MDHEN and SYDVKM. The CDR3 sequence: CASRGLAGFPDEQYF. The CDR3 coding sequence is TGTGCCAGCAGGGGACTAGCGGGGTTCCCCGACGAGCAGTACTTC.

As to this clone: Other DNA sequences within the sample encode an identical CDR3. V is TRBV29-1 and J is TRBJ2-3, with D uncertain. This CDR3 comprises 13 residues. Looked up from germline, CDR1 is SQVTM and CDR2 is ANQGSEA. V dropped 3 bases and J dropped 2 bases, with 9 bases sitting between them. DNA for the CDR3: TGCAGCGTTGAGGGCAGGTTCACAGATACGCAGTATTTT. This codes for CSVEGRFTDTQYF.

The chain links TRBV6-6 to TRBJ1-2; 11 bases map to TRBD1. The CDR3 totals 13 residues. In germline, CDR1 is MNHNY, CDR2 SVGAGI (reference sequence). V trimming: 7 bases; J trimming: 8 bases; junction bases outside the gene matches: 6. In DNA form, the CDR3 reads TGTGCCAGCACCGGACAGGGGGCAAGAGGCTACACCTTC. This encodes CASTGQGARGYTF.

The chain combines TRBV30 with TRBJ1-1; no clear D. Germline V gives CDR1 GTSNPN, CDR2 SVGIG (reference sequence). This CDR3 is 12 amino acids long. The germline V and J ends were trimmed by 2 bases and 7 bases, with 11 bases remaining between them. CDR3 sequence: CAWSTIGLEAFF. Here the CDR3 DNA reads TGTGCCTGGAGTACTATTGGACTTGAAGCTTTCTTT.

CDR3 sequence (DNA): TGTGCTAGTGGAAACGGGACTAGGGGCACAGATACGCAGTATTTT. Translated: CASGNGTRGTDTQYF. J is TRBJ2-3 and V is TRBV12-5, with 8 bases matching TRBD2. Germline CDR1 and CDR2: LGHNT and FRNRAP. The CDR3 has 15 residues. Trimming cost V 6 bases and J 1 base; bases outside gene matches: 6.